The source of this T cell receptor beta chain is a study of blood T cell repertoires in COVID-19. The protocol was immunoSEQ multiplex PCR, while the TCRdb copy is restricted to in-frame clones and leaves out a portion. This table has 260,000 or so clones, roughly 79% appearing once. Enrolment of Seattle patients took place during active infection, and they were followed longitudinally. This TCR was sampled from a woman aged 80 or over with COVID-19, enrolled during active disease. Sequencing input: peripheral blood.

CDR3 DNA sequence: TGTGCCAGTAGTATGAGCGGGACGCGGGAGAACACTGAAGCTTTCTTT. Protein: CASSMSGTRENTEAFF. The rearrangement joins TRBV19 to TRBJ1-1; D is possibly TRBD1 (5 bases). Germline V CDR1 and CDR2: LNHDA, SQIVND (reference sequence). The CDR3 has 16 residues. V lost 3 bases, J lost 1 base, and 15 bases lay in between.